This section outlines one T cell receptor beta chain sequence together with its context. Its specificity is unknown. CDR3 length equals 14 residues. The germline CDR1 and CDR2 sequences are GTSNPN and SVGIG (reference sequence). Trimming took 0 bases from V and 5 from J, leaving 13 bases between them. Sorted naive or memory CD4+ cells met CEF peptides for over 9 days. Profiling relied on immunoSEQ multiplex PCR, and the TCRdb table lists in-frame clones only, not all of them. Of 40,000 to 50,000 clones in the sample, about 80% were seen once. These data are taken from a study of CD4 T cells in relation to SARS-CoV-2 and coronaviruses. On the study more broadly: After roughly 9 days of antigen culture, PBMC TCR beta CDR3s were sequenced. Patient ages ranged from roughly 21 to 75, median 38. A couple of subjects were Hispanic; patients were 8 males and a few females.

The chain is built from TRBV30 and TRBJ2-5; weak D call: TRBD1 (6 bases). This TCR was sampled from an adult with COVID-19. Input material: naive CD4+ T cells from PBMCs, cultured in vitro. The subset denotes: naive CD4+ T cells isolated by negative enrichment. The CDR3 region is CAWSVLQGSETQYF. CDR3 nucleotide sequence: TGTGCCTGGAGTGTACTACAGGGTAGCGAGACCCAGTACTTC.